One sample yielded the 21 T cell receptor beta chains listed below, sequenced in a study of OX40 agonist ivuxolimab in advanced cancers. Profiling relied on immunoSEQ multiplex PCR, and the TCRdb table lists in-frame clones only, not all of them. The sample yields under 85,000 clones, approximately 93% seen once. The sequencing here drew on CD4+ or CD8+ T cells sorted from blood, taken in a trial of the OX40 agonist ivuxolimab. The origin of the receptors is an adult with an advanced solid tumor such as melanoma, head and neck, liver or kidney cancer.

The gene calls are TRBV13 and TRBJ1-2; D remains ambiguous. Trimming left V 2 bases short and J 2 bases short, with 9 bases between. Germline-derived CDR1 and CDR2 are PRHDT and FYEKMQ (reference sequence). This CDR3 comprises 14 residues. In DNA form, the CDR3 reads TGTGCCAGCAGCTTATGGACGGGGAACTATGGCTACACCTTC. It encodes CASSLWTGNYGYTF. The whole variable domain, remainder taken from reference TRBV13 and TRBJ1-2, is AAGVIQSPRHLIKEKRETATLKCYPIPRHDTVYWYQQGPGQDPQFLISFYEKMQSDKGSIPDRFSAQQFSDYHSELNMSSLELGDSALYFCASSLWTGNYGYTFGSGTRLTVV.

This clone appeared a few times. CDR3 sequence (DNA): TGTGCCAGCTCACCCCGGGACAGGAGCTCCTACAATGAGCAGTTCTTC. This sequence encodes CASSPRDRSSYNEQFF. The chain couples TRBV18 to TRBJ2-1; TRBD1 aligns across 8 bases. Trimming cost V 3 bases and J 0 bases; bases outside gene matches: 4. The germline V gene has CDR1 KGHSH and CDR2 LQKENI. This CDR3 has 16 residues.

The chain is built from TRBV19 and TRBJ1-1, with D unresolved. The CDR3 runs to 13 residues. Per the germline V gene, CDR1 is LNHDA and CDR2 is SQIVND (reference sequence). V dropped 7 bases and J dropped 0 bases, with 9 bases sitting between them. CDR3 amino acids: CASKSNMNTEAFF. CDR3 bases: TGTGCCAGTAAGAGTAACATGAACACTGAAGCTTTCTTT.

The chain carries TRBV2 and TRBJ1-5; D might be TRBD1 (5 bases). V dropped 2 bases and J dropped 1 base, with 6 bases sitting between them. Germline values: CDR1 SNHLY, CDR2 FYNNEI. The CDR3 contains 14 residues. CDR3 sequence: CASSEQGSNQPQHF. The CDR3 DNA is TGTGCCAGCAGTGAACAGGGAAGCAATCAGCCCCAGCATTTT.

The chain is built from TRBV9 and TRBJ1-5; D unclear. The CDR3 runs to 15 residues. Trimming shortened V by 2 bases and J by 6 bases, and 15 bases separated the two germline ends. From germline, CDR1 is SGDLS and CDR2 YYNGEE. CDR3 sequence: CASSVDRDIGQPQHF. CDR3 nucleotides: TGTGCCAGCAGCGTTGATCGGGATATTGGTCAGCCCCAGCATTTT.

CDR3 residues: CASSVSVGPDTQYF. The CDR3 nucleotides read TGTGCCAGCAGCGTTTCGGTGGGCCCGGATACGCAGTATTTT. The chain links TRBV9 to TRBJ2-3; D is unresolved. Trimming took 2 bases from V and 6 from J, leaving 13 bases between them. The CDR3 is 14 amino acids. Per the germline V gene, CDR1 is SGDLS and CDR2 is YYNGEE.

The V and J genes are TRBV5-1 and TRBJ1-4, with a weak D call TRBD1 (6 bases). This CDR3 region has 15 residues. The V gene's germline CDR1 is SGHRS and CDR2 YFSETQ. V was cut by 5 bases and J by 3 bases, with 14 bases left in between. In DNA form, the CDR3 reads TGCGCCAGCAGATCGTGGGGGGCAGCTAATGAAAAACTGTTTTTT. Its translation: CASRSWGAANEKLFF.

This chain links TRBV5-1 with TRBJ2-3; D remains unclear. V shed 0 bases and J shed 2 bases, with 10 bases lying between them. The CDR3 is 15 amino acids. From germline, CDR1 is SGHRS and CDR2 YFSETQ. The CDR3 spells CASSLVDGITDTQYF. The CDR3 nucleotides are TGCGCCAGCAGCTTGGTTGACGGTATCACAGATACGCAGTATTTT.

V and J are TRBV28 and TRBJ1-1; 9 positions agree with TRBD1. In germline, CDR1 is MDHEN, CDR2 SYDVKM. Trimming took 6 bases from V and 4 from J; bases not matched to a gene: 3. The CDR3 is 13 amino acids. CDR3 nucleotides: TGTGCCAGCAGGTGGACAGGGGCCACTGAAGCTTTCTTT. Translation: CASRWTGATEAFF.

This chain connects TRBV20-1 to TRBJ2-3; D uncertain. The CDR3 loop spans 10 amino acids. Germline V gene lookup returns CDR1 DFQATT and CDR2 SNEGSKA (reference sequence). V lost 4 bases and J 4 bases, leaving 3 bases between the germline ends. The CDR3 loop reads CSATADTQYF. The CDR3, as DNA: TGCAGTGCTACTGCAGATACGCAGTATTTT.

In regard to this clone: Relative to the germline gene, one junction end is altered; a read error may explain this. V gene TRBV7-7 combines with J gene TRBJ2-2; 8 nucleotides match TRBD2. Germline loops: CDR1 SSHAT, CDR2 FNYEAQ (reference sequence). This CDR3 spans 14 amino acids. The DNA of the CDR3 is TGTGCTAGCAGGCAAGCGGGAGTTCACGGGGAGCTGTTTTTT. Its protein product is CASRQAGVHGELFF.

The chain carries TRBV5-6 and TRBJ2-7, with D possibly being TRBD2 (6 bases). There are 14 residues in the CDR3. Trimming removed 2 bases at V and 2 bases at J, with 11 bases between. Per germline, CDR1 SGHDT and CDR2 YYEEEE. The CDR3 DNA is TGTGCCAGCAGCTTAGGGACTCTACCCTACGAGCAGTACTTC. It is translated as CASSLGTLPYEQYF.

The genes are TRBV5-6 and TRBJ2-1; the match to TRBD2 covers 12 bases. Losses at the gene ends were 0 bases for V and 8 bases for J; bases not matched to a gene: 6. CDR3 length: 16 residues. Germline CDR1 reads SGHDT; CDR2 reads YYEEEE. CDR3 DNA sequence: TGTGCCAGCAGCTTGGCGACTAGCGGGAGTGTCGATGAGCAGTTCTTC. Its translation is CASSLATSGSVDEQFF.

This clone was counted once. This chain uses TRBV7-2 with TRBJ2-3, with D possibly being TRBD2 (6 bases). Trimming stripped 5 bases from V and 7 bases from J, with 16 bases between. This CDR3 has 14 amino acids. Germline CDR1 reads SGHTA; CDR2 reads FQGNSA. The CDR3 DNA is TGTGCCAGCAGCACCCTCTTAGCGGACCATACGCAGTATTTT. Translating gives CASSTLLADHTQYF.

CDR3 residues: CASSQEAVSYNEQFF. Here the CDR3 DNA reads TGTGCCAGCAGCCAAGAGGCAGTCTCCTACAATGAGCAGTTCTTC. The rearrangement links TRBV4-2 to TRBJ2-1; D gene unclear. V lost 0 bases to trimming and J lost 0 bases, with 6 bases between them. Germline V lookup: CDR1 LGHNA, CDR2 YNFKEQ. This CDR3 contains 15 residues.

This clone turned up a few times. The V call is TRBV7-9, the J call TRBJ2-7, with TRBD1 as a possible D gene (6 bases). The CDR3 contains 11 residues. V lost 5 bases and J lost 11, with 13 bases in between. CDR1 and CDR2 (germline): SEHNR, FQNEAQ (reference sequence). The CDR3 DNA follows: TGTGCCAGCAGCCATGACAGGACGGAGTACTTC. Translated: CASSHDRTEYF.

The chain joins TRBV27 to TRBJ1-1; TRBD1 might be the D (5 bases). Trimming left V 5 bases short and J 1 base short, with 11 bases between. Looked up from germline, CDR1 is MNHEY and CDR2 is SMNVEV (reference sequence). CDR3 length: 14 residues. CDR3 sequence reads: CASSTGLPNTEAFF. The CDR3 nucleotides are TGTGCCAGCAGTACGGGACTTCCGAACACTGAAGCTTTCTTT.

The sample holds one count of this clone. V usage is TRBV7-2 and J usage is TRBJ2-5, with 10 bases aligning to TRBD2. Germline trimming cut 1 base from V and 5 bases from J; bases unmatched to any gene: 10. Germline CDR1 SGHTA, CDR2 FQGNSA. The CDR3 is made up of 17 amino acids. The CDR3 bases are TGTGCCAGCAGCTTAGTCCCCCTAGCGGGAGTAAGGGAGACCCAGTACTTC. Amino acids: CASSLVPLAGVRETQYF.

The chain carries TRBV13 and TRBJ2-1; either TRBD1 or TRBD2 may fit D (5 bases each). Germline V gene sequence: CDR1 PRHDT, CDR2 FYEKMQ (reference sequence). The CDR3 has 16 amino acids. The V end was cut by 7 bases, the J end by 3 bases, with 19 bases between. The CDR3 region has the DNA TGTGCCAGCACCCCTGGGGGTAGGTCGGGCTACAATGAGCAGTTCTTC. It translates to CASTPGGRSGYNEQFF.

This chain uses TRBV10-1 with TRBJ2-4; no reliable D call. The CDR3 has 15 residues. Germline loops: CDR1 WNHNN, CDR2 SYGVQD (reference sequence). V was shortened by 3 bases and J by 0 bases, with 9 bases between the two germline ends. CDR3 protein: CASSDKTPAKNIQYF. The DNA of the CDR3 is TGCGCCAGCAGTGATAAAACTCCAGCCAAAAACATTCAGTACTTC.

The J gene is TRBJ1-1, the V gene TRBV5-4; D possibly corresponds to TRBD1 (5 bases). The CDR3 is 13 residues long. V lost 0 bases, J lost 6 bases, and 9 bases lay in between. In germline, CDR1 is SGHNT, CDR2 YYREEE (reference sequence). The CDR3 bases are TGTGCCAGCAGCTTGGCCGCGGGGGCTGAAGCTTTCTTT. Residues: CASSLAAGAEAFF.